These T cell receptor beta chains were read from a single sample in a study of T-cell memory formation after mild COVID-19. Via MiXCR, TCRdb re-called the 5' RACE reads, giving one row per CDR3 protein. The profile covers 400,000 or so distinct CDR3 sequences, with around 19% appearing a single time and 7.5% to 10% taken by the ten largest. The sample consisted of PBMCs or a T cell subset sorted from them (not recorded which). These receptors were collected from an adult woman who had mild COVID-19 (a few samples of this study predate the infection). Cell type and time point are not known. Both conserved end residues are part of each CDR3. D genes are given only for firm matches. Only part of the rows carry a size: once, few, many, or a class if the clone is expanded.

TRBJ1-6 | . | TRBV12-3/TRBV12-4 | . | TGTGCCAGCAGCAGGGACCCAGCCGGGACAACACCCCTCCACTTT | CASSRDPAGTTPLHF
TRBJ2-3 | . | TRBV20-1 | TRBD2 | TGCAGTGCTATACTAGCGGGAGCGTTGGGCACAGATACGCAGTATTTT | CSAILAGALGTDTQYF
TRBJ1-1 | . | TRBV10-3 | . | TGTGCCATCAGTGTTGGCGGGAACACTGAAGCTTTCTTT | CAISVGGNTEAFF
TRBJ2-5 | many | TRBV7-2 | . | TGTGCCAGCAGCTTAGCCGGGAGCAAAGAGACCCAGTACTTC | CASSLAGSKETQYF
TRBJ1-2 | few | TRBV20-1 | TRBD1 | TGCAGTGCTACGGACAGGGAAAAGTACGTCTACACCTTC | CSATDREKYVYTF
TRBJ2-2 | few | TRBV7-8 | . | TGTGCCAGCAGCTTAGTCGGGGGTCGCAACACCGGGGAGCTGTTTTTT | CASSLVGGRNTGELFF
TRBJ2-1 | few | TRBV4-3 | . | TGCGCCAGCAGCCAAGACCTCGTCAATGAGCAGTTCTTC | CASSQDLVNEQFF
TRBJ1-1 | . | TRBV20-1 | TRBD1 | TGCAGGTTACGCCGGGACAGGGGTCGCCACCCGTTCATGAACACTGAAGCTTTCTTT | CRLRRDRGRHPFMNTEAFF
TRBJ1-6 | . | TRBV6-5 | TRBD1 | TGTGCCAGCAGCGGACAGGGACTAATTAATTCACCCCTCCACTTT | CASSGQGLINSPLHF
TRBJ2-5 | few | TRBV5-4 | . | TGTGCCAGCAGCTTGGCGGGCCCGGTAGAGACCCAGTACTTC | CASSLAGPVETQYF
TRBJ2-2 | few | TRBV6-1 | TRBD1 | TGTGCCAGCAGGCTCCGGGACAGCGCCGGGGAGCTGTTTTTT | CASRLRDSAGELFF
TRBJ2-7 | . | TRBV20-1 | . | TGCAGTGCTAGAGATGCCGGCGGAGACTACGAGCAGTACTTC | CSARDAGGDYEQYF
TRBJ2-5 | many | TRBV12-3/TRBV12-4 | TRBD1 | TGTGCCAGCAGTGTCGGGACAGGGGGGTCGGAGACCCAGTACTTC | CASSVGTGGSETQYF
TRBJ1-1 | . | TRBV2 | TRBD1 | TGTGCCAGCAGAAAACAGGGGCCACAGGCTTTCTTT | CASRKQGPQAFF
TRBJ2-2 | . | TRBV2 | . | TGTGCCAGCAGCCTAGAACGGTACACCGGGGAGCTGTTTTTT | CASSLERYTGELFF
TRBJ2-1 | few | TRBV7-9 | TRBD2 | TGTGCCAGCAGGACTAGCGGGAGCAATGAGCAGTTCTTC | CASRTSGSNEQFF
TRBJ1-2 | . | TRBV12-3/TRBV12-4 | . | TGTGCCAGCGCACAGACTAACTATGGCTACACCTTC | CASAQTNYGYTF